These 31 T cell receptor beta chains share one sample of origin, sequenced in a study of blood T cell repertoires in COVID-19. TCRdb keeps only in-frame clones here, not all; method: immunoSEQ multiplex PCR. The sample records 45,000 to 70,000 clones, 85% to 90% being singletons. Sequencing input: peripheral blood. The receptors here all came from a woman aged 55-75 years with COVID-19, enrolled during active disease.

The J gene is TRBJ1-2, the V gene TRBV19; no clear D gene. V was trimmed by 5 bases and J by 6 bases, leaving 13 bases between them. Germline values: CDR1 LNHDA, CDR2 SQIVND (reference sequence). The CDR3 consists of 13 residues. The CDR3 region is CASSLGTHNGYTF. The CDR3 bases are TGTGCCAGTAGTCTGGGCACACATAATGGCTACACCTTC.

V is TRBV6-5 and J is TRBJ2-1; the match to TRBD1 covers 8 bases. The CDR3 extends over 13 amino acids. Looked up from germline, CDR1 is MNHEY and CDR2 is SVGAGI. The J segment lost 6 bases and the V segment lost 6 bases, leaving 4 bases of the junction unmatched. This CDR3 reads CASRLGQGNEQFF. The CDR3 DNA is TGTGCCAGCAGACTTGGACAGGGCAATGAGCAGTTCTTC.

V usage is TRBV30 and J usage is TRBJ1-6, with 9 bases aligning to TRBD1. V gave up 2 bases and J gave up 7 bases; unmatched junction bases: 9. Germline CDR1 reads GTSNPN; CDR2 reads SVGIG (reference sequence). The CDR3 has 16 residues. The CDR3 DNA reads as TGTGCCTGGAGTCCGGGACAGGGTTGGTACAATTCACCCCTCCACTTT. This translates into CAWSPGQGWYNSPLHF.

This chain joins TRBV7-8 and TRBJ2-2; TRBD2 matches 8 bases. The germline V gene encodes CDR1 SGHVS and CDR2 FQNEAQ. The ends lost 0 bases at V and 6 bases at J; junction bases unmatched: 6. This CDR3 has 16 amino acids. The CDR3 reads CASSLAGRAGPGELFF. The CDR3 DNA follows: TGTGCCAGCAGCTTAGCCGGGAGGGCCGGTCCCGGGGAGCTGTTTTTT.

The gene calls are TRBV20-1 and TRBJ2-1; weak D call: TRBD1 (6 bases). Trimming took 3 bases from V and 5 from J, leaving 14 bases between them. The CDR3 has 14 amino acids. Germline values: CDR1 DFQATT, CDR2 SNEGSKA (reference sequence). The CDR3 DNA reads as TGCAGTGCTAGTAGCCAGGGGCAGGACAATGAGCAGTTCTTC. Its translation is CSASSQGQDNEQFF.

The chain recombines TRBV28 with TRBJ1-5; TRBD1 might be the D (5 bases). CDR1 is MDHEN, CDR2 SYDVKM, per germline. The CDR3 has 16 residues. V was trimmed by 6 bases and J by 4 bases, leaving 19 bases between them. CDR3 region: CASRKYYGGTNQPQHF. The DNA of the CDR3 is TGTGCCAGCAGGAAATACTACGGGGGAACAAATCAGCCCCAGCATTTT.

The CDR3 bases are TGTGCCAGCAGTTCAGACAGGATCCGGACAGATACGCAGTATTTT. It encodes CASSSDRIRTDTQYF. The genes are TRBV6-2 or TRBV6-3 and TRBJ2-3, with D tentatively TRBD1 (6 bases). Between the trimmed V and J ends, which lost 4 bases and 3 bases, there was a span of 14 bases. Germline V gene sequence: CDR1 MNHEY, CDR2 SVGEGT. This CDR3 region has 15 residues.

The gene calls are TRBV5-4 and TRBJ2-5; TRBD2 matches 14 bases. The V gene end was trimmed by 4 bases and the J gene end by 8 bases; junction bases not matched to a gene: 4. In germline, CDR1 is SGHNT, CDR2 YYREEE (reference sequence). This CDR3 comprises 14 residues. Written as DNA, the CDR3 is TGTGCCAGCAGCCAGACTAGCGGGAGGGGAACCCAGTACTTC. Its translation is CASSQTSGRGTQYF.

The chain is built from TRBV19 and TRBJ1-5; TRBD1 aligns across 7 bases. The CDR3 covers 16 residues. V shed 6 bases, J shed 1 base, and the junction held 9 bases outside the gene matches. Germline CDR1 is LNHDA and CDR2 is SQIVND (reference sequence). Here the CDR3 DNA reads TGTGCCAGTAGATCGTATCTGACAGGGAGCAATCAGCCCCAGCATTTT. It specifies CASRSYLTGSNQPQHF.

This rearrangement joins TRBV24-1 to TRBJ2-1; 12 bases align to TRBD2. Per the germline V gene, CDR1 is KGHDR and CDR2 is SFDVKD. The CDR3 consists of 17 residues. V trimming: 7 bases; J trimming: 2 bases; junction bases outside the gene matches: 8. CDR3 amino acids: CATSPTSGSQTYNEQFF. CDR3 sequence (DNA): TGTGCCACCAGCCCGACTAGCGGGAGCCAAACCTACAATGAGCAGTTCTTC.

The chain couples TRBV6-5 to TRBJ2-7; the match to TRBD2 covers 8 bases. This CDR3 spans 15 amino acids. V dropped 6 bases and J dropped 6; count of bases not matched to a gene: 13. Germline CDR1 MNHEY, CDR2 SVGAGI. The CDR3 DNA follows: TGTGCCAGCAGCCGCCGGGGGACTAGATTCGTCGAGCAGTACTTC. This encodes CASSRRGTRFVEQYF.

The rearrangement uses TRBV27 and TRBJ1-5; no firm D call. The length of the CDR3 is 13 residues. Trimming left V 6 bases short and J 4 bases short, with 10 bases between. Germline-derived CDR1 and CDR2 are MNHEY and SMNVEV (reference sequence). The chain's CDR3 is CASRAEFNQPQHF. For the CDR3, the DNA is TGTGCCAGCAGGGCGGAGTTTAATCAGCCCCAGCATTTT.

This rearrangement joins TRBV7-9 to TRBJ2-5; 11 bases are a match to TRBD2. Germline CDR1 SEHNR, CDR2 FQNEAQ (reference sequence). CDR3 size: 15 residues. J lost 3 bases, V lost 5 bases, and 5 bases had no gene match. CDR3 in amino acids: CASSHTTSGKETQYF. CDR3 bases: TGTGCCAGCAGCCATACGACTAGCGGGAAAGAGACCCAGTACTTC.

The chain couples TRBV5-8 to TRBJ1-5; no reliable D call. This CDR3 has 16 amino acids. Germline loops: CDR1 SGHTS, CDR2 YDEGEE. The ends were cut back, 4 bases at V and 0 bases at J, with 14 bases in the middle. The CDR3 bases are TGTGCCAGCAGCCCGGGGAGGCTATATAGCAATCAGCCCCAGCATTTT. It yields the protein CASSPGRLYSNQPQHF.

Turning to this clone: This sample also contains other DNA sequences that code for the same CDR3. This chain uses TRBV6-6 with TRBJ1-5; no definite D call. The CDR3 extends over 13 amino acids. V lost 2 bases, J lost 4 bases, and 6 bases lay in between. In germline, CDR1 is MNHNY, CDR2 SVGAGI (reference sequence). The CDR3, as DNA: TGTGCCAGCAGTTACAGAGGGAATCAGCCCCAGCATTTT. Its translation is CASSYRGNQPQHF.

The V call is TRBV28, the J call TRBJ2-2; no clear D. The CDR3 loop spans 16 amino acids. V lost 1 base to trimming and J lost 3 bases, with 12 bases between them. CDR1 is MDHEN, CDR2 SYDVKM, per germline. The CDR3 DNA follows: TGTGCCAGCAGTTTATTTCGTAGTCGAGACACCGGGGAGCTGTTTTTT. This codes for CASSLFRSRDTGELFF.

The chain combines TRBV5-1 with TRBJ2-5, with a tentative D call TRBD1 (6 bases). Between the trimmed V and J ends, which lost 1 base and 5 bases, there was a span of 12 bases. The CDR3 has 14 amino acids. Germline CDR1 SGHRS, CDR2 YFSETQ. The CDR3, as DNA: TGCGCCAGCAGCTTGACAGGGTATTGGGAGACCCAGTACTTC. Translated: CASSLTGYWETQYF.

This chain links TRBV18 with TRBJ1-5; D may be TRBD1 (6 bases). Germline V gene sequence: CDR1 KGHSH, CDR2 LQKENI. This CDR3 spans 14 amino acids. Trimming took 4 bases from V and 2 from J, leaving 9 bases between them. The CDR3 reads CASSREGGNQPQHF. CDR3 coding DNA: TGTGCCAGCTCACGGGAGGGGGGCAATCAGCCCCAGCATTTT. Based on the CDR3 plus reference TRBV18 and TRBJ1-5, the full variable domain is NAGVMQNPRHLVRRRGQEARLRCSPMKGHSHVYWYRQLPEEGLKFMVYLQKENIIDESGMPKERFSAEFPKEGPSILRIQQVVRGDSAAYFCASSREGGNQPQHFGDGTRLSIL.

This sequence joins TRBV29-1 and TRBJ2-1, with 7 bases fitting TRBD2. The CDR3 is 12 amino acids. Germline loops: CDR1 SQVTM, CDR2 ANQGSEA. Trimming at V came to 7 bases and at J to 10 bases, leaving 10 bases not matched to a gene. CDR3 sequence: CSAAGGLDEQFF. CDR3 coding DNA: TGCAGCGCGGCCGGCGGACTAGACGAGCAGTTCTTC.

The CDR3 nucleotides are TGTGCCAGCAGTTACGCGGGGGCTAACTATGGCTACACCTTC. Its translation is CASSYAGANYGYTF. The gene calls are TRBV27 and TRBJ1-2; TRBD1 might be the D (5 bases). The CDR3 is made up of 14 amino acids. CDR1 is MNHEY and CDR2 is SMNVEV in the germline V gene (reference sequence). V lost 4 bases, J lost 0 bases, and 9 bases lay in between.

This CDR3 is CASSQEGEGPSSYEQYF. DNA of the CDR3: TGCGCCAGCAGCCAAGAGGGGGAGGGCCCTAGCTCCTACGAGCAGTACTTC. The J gene is TRBJ2-7, the V gene TRBV4-1; 7 bases align to TRBD2. The J segment lost 0 bases and the V segment lost 0 bases, leaving 8 bases of the junction unmatched. This CDR3 region has 17 residues. Germline CDR1 and CDR2: MGHRA and YSYEKL.

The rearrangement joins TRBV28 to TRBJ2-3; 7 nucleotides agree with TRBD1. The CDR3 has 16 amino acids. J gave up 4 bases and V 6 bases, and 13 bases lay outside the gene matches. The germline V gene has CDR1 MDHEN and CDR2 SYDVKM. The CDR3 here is CASSDPRGQGADTQYF. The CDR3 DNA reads TGTGCCAGCAGCGATCCTAGGGGGCAGGGTGCAGATACGCAGTATTTT. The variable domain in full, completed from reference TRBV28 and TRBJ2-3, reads DVKVTQSSRYLVKRTGEKVFLECVQDMDHENMFWYRQDPGLGLRLIYFSYDVKMKEKGDIPEGYSVSREKKERFSLILESASTNQTSMYLCASSDPRGQGADTQYFGPGTRLTVL.

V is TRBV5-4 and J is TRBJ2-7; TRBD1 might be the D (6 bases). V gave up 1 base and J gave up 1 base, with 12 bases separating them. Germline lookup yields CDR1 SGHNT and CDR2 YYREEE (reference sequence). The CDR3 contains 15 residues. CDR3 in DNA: TGTGCCAGCAGCTTGCCGACGGGACATTCCTACGAGCAGTACTTC. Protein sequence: CASSLPTGHSYEQYF.

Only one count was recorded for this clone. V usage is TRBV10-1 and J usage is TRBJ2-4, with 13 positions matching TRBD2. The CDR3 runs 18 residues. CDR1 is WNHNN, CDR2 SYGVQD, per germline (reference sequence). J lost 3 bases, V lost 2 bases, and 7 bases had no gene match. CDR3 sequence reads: CASSERTSGGVDKNIQYF. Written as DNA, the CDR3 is TGCGCCAGCAGTGAGAGGACTAGCGGGGGCGTAGACAAAAACATTCAGTACTTC.

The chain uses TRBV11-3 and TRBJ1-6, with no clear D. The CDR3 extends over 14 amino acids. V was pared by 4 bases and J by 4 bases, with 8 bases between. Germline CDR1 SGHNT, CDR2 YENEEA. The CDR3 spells CASSSTPYNSPLHF. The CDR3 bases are TGTGCCAGCAGCTCGACACCGTATAATTCACCCCTCCACTTT.

As DNA, the CDR3 is TGTGCCAGCAGGGACAGGAAAAGCTCCTATAATTCACCCCTCCACTTT. It codes for CASRDRKSSYNSPLHF. This rearrangement joins TRBV27 to TRBJ1-6; 7 bases align to TRBD1. The CDR3 extends over 16 amino acids. Germline values: CDR1 MNHEY, CDR2 SMNVEV (reference sequence). J gave up 0 bases and V 6 bases, and 5 bases lay outside the gene matches.

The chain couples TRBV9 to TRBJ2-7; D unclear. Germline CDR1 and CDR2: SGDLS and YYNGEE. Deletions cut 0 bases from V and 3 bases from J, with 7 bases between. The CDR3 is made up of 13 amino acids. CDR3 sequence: CASSVVPSYEQYF. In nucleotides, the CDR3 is TGTGCCAGCAGCGTAGTTCCTAGCTACGAGCAGTACTTC.

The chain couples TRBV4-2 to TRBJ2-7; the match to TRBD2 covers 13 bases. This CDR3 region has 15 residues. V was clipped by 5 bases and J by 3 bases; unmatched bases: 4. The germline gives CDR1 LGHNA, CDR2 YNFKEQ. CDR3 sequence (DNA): TGTGCCAGCAGCGGGGGACTAGCGGGATACTACGAGCAGTACTTC. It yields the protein CASSGGLAGYYEQYF.

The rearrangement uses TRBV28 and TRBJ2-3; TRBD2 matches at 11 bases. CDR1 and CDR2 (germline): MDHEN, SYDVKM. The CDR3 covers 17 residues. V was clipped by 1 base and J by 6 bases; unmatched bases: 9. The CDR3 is CASSLSLLAGVGDTQYF. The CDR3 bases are TGTGCCAGCAGTTTATCCCTACTAGCGGGAGTTGGGGATACGCAGTATTTT.

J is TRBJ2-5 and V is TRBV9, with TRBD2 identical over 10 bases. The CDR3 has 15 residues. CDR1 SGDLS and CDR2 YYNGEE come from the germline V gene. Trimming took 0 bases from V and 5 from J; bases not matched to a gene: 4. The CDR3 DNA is TGTGCCAGCAGCGTAGGGACTAGCGGACGCGAGACCCAGTACTTC. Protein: CASSVGTSGRETQYF.

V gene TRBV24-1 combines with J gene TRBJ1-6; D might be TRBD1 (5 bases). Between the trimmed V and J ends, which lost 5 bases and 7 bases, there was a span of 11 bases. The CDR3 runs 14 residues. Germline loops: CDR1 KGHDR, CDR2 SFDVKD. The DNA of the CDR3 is TGTGCCACCAGTGCGGGACTTACGAATTCACCCCTCCACTTT. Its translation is CATSAGLTNSPLHF.